The 10 T cell receptor beta chains below come from one sample, sequenced in a study of T cell responses to AZD1222 COVID-19 vaccine (dated by TCRdb to the early 2020s). The sample's time point, from its label and the paper: about 28 days (+/-7) after the second vaccine dose. Libraries were made using the immunoSEQ multiplex PCR assay. In TCRdb, the immuneACCESS table is reduced to in-frame sequences with V and J assigned. These tables do not hold every clone; where another copy was compared, an unresolved V gene accounts for under half, and the others remain unexplained. In this sample the table shows more than 100,000 clones, roughly 87% of which occur a single time. About 2.5% of the sample comes from the top ten. The sample here was peripheral blood, taken 28 days after the second AZD1222 dose. These receptor sequences come from an adult who received the AZD1222 COVID-19 vaccine.

The V gene is TRBV4-1, the J gene TRBJ1-1; D gene ambiguous. V was clipped by 1 base and J by 3 bases, with 12 bases between them. The germline gives CDR1 MGHRA, CDR2 YSYEKL. This CDR3 has 15 amino acids. The chain's CDR3 is CASSQGEGWDTEAFF. As DNA, the CDR3 is TGCGCCAGCAGCCAAGGCGAAGGTTGGGACACTGAAGCTTTCTTT.

V and J are TRBV2 and TRBJ1-5; TRBD1 aligns across 7 bases. Germline assignment: CDR1 SNHLY and CDR2 FYNNEI. With 5 bases clipped from V and 5 bases from J, the junction kept 9 bases outside the gene matches. The CDR3 is made up of 15 amino acids. The CDR3 sequence: CASSYVGQRDQPQHF. In nucleotides, the CDR3 is TGTGCCAGCAGTTATGTGGGACAGAGAGATCAGCCCCAGCATTTT.

V usage is TRBV7-2 and J usage is TRBJ1-5, with a tentative D call TRBD1 (6 bases). The germline V gene has CDR1 SGHTA and CDR2 FQGNSA. V dropped 1 base and J dropped 6 bases, with 10 bases sitting between them. The CDR3 is made up of 14 amino acids. In DNA form, the CDR3 reads TGTGCCAGCAGCTTAGTGGGGGGGGCTCAGCCCCAGCATTTT. This encodes CASSLVGGAQPQHF.

The chain recombines TRBV9 with TRBJ2-2, with 10 bases aligning to TRBD2. V was clipped by 4 bases and J by 3 bases; unmatched bases: 12. This CDR3 is 18 amino acids long. Germline loops: CDR1 SGDLS, CDR2 YYNGEE. CDR3 coding DNA: TGTGCCAGCAGCCCCCGGAGGGGCAGCGGGGGGGACACCGGGGAGCTGTTTTTT. Protein product: CASSPRRGSGGDTGELFF. The full variable domain, in which reference TRBV9 and TRBJ2-2 provide the parts outside the CDR3, is DSGVTQTPKHLITATGQRVTLRCSPRSGDLSVYWYQQSLDQGLQFLIQYYNGEERAKGNILERFSAQQFPDLHSELNLSSLELGDSALYFCASSPRRGSGGDTGELFFGEGSRLTVL.

The chain combines TRBV29-1 with TRBJ1-4, with 10 bases identical to TRBD1. After removal of 6 bases from V and 4 bases from J, the junction contained 14 bases not matched to a gene. This CDR3 is built from 17 residues. From germline, CDR1 is SQVTM and CDR2 ANQGSEA. In DNA, the CDR3 is TGCAGCGTCGCCGGGACAGGGGCCCTCCGTGGTAATGAAAAACTGTTTTTT. Amino acid sequence: CSVAGTGALRGNEKLFF.

This clone occurred once. The chain has TRBV13 and TRBJ2-7; 14 nucleotides agree with TRBD2. V lost 5 bases, J lost 4 bases, and 13 bases stayed unmatched. The length of the CDR3 is 18 residues. CDR1 and CDR2 from the germline V gene are PRHDT and FYEKMQ (reference sequence). CDR3: CASSLRPRLAGGPYEQYF. The DNA of the CDR3 is TGTGCCAGCAGCCTGCGACCACGACTAGCGGGGGGGCCTTACGAGCAGTACTTC.

This chain connects TRBV6-5 to TRBJ1-2, with TRBD1 as a possible D gene (5 bases). This CDR3 contains 12 residues. Trimming shortened V by 7 bases and J by 4 bases, and 10 bases separated the two germline ends. Germline V lookup: CDR1 MNHEY, CDR2 SVGAGI. The DNA of the CDR3 is TGTGCCAGCACCCCCGGGGGCTATGGCTACACCTTC. This translates into CASTPGGYGYTF.

The chain uses TRBV7-2 and TRBJ2-2, with TRBD2 matching 7 bases. The CDR3 covers 14 residues. The trim removed 4 bases at V and 4 bases at J, leaving 3 bases unmatched. CDR1 is SGHTA, CDR2 FQGNSA, per germline. The CDR3 region is CASSWGLSTGELFF. CDR3 sequence (DNA): TGTGCCAGCAGCTGGGGACTATCCACCGGGGAGCTGTTTTTT.

The chain recombines TRBV19 with TRBJ1-2; D is unclear. Germline CDR1 reads LNHDA; CDR2 reads SQIVND (reference sequence). This CDR3 is 16 amino acids long. V was trimmed by 6 bases and J by 2 bases, leaving 19 bases between them. The CDR3 loop is CASSRAHGVGNYGYTF. The CDR3 DNA reads TGTGCCAGTAGCCGGGCTCACGGGGTGGGAAACTATGGCTACACCTTC.

This chain joins TRBV9 and TRBJ2-3; 7 nucleotides line up with TRBD1. The V segment lost 0 bases and the J segment 2 bases; nucleotides outside the gene matches: 3. The CDR3 spans 15 residues. Germline V gene sequence: CDR1 SGDLS, CDR2 YYNGEE. In nucleotides, the CDR3 is TGTGCCAGCAGCGTAGAGGGACAGAACACAGATACGCAGTATTTT. Protein: CASSVEGQNTDTQYF.